A single sample is the source of the 7 T cell receptor beta chains below, sequenced in a study of blood T cell repertoires in COVID-19. Profiling relied on immunoSEQ multiplex PCR, and the TCRdb table lists in-frame clones only, not all of them. The table has around 330,000 clones, roughly 90% seen once. The material sequenced was peripheral blood. These receptors were obtained from a woman in her 50s with active or convalescent COVID-19.

The chain links TRBV7-2 to TRBJ1-1; 7 bases match TRBD1. The germline V gene has CDR1 SGHTA and CDR2 FQGNSA. The CDR3 is 15 amino acids. The trim removed 5 bases at V and 3 bases at J, leaving 9 bases unmatched. The CDR3 DNA follows: TGTGCCAGCAGCCCCCGACGGCAGGGGGACACTGAAGCTTTCTTT. Translated, it gives CASSPRRQGDTEAFF.

This chain links TRBV6-5 with TRBJ2-1; D unresolved. Germline CDR1 is MNHEY and CDR2 is SVGAGI. CDR3 size: 13 residues. V lost 8 bases, J lost 8 bases, and 16 bases lay in between. The CDR3 region has the DNA TGTGCCAGCGGAAGCGTTCTGTACGATGAGCAGTTCTTC. This translates into CASGSVLYDEQFF.

The chain has TRBV7-8 and TRBJ2-1; D might be TRBD2 (6 bases). V lost 5 bases and J lost 4, with 9 bases in between. The germline CDR1 and CDR2 sequences are SGHVS and FQNEAQ. The CDR3 is 13 residues long. The CDR3 sequence is CASSAGTYNEQFF. The CDR3 DNA reads TGTGCCAGCAGCGCGGGGACTTACAATGAGCAGTTCTTC.

This clone was counted once. The chain is built from TRBV10-3 and TRBJ2-1; 9 nucleotides agree with TRBD2. Looked up from germline, CDR1 is ENHRY and CDR2 is SYGVKD. The trim removed 7 bases at V and 1 base at J, leaving 8 bases unmatched. CDR3 length: 16 residues. CDR3 region: CAINAAGGLSYNEQFF. In DNA, the CDR3 is TGTGCCATCAACGCAGCGGGAGGCCTGTCCTACAATGAGCAGTTCTTC.

V usage is TRBV18 and J usage is TRBJ2-4; 14 bases match TRBD2. Germline V lookup: CDR1 KGHSH, CDR2 LQKENI. The CDR3 extends over 19 amino acids. Germline trimming cut 0 bases from V and 0 bases from J; bases unmatched to any gene: 4. CDR3: CASSPPGLAGALAKNIQYF. CDR3 nucleotide sequence: TGTGCCAGCTCACCACCGGGACTAGCGGGAGCCCTAGCCAAAAACATTCAGTACTTC.

This clone occurred once. V usage is TRBV28 and J usage is TRBJ1-2; D is unclear. V shed 5 bases and J shed 2 bases, with 12 bases lying between them. The CDR3 spans 14 residues. Looked up from germline, CDR1 is MDHEN and CDR2 is SYDVKM. CDR3 in amino acids: CASSVATENYGYTF. For the CDR3, the DNA is TGTGCCAGCAGTGTTGCAACGGAGAACTATGGCTACACCTTC.

The rearrangement links TRBV6-5 to TRBJ1-2; 8 nucleotides agree with TRBD1. The junction had 6 bases not matched to a gene; V was cut back by 6 bases and J by 3 bases. Germline V gene sequence: CDR1 MNHEY, CDR2 SVGAGI. CDR3 length: 14 amino acids. This CDR3 reads CASRGDRSHYGYTF. CDR3 DNA: TGTGCCAGCAGGGGGGACAGGTCTCACTATGGCTACACCTTC.